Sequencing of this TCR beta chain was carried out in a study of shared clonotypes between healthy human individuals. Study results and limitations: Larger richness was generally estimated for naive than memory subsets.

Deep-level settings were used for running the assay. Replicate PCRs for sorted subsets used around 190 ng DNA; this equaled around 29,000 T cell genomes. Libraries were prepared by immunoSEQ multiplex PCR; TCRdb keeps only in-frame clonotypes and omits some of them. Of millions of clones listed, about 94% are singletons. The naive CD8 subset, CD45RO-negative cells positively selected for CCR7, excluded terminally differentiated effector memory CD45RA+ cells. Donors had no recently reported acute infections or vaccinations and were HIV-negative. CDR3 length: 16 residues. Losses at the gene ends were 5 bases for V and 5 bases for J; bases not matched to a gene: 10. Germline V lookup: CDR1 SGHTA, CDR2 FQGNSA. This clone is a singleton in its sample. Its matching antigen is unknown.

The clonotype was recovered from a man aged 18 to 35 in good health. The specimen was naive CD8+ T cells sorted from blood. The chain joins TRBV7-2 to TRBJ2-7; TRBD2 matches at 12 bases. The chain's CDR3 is CASSHETSGSSNEQYF. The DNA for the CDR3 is TGTGCCAGCAGCCACGAGACTAGCGGGAGCTCAAACGAGCAGTACTTC.